The T cell receptor beta chain under discussion was sequenced for a study of read filtering for tumor transcriptome and immune sequencing. Study background: Under 10 patients were R-ISS I, approximately 15 were R-ISS II, about seven were R-ISS III. RNA-seq yielded only roughly 80 to 1,400 TCR reads, IR-seq about 4 to 10.27 million.

From 350 to 500 ng of RNA, a library with molecular barcoded alpha/delta and beta/gamma adaptors was made. TCRdb fed the reads into MiXCR, producing one record per CDR3 protein. The sample lists about 5,200 distinct CDR3 sequences, around 20% occurring once. This clonotype appeared many times. A single base separates this from a much larger clone, so it may be a read error. This TCR was recovered from a donor at least 40 years old with multiple myeloma. Sequencing input: a population of CD138-negative cells sorted from bone marrow.

Written as DNA, the CDR3 is TGTGCCAGCAGCCAAGACAAAAGTCATAGCAATCAGCCCCAGCATTTT. Encoded protein: CASSQDKSHSNQPQHF. The V gene is TRBV14, the J gene TRBJ1-5; D not certain. CDR1 SGHDN and CDR2 FVKESK come from the germline V gene. The CDR3 sequence is 16 residues long. Trimming took off 0 bases at V and 0 bases at J, with 9 bases between the two ends.